A single sample is the source of the 32 T cell receptor beta chains below, sequenced in a study of blood T cell repertoires in COVID-19. Sequencing used immunoSEQ multiplex PCR; TCRdb keeps in-frame clones, though not all of them. This sample carries about 150,000 clones, around four fifths of them seen once, and the ten largest clones take over 10%. The sequenced sample consisted of peripheral blood. The receptor source for this set is a man between 65 and 85 years old who had recovered from COVID-19.

This chain joins TRBV5-5 and TRBJ1-5; D call uncertain. The germline CDR1 and CDR2 sequences are SGHKS and YYEKEE (reference sequence). CDR3 length equals 16 residues. The V end lost 3 bases, the J end lost 4 bases, and 17 bases lay between the germline ends. The CDR3 sequence is CASSWSVGDRNQPQHF. CDR3 DNA: TGTGCCAGCAGCTGGTCGGTCGGGGATCGGAATCAGCCCCAGCATTTT.

This clone has only a few counts. This chain's CDR3 is CAWSADRDEQYF. The CDR3 coding sequence is TGTGCCTGGAGCGCCGACAGGGACGAGCAGTACTTC. The V gene is TRBV30, the J gene TRBJ2-7, with 7 bases that match TRBD1. The V segment lost 3 bases and the J segment 5 bases; nucleotides outside the gene matches: 4. Germline-derived CDR1 and CDR2 are GTSNPN and SVGIG (reference sequence). This CDR3 is built from 12 residues. Filled out from reference TRBV30 and TRBJ2-7, the complete variable domain reads SQTIHQWPATLVQPVGSPLSLECTVEGTSNPNLYWYRQAAGRGLQLLFYSVGIGQISSEVPQNLSASRPQDRQFILSSKKLLLSDSGFYLCAWSADRDEQYFGPGTRLTVT.

V usage is TRBV19 and J usage is TRBJ2-7, with a tentative D call TRBD1 (5 bases). CDR3 length: 14 residues. The V end lost 5 bases, the J end lost 1 base, and 12 bases lay between the germline ends. Germline lookup yields CDR1 LNHDA and CDR2 SQIVND (reference sequence). Here the CDR3 DNA reads TGTGCCAGTAGTGACCAGGGAACTTCCTACGAGCAGTACTTC. Translated, it gives CASSDQGTSYEQYF.

The rearrangement joins TRBV6-4 to TRBJ2-3; D gene unclear. Trimming cost V 4 bases and J 2 bases, with 13 bases left between them. The CDR3 is 15 residues long. Per the germline V gene, CDR1 is MRHNA and CDR2 is SNTAGT. CDR3 sequence (DNA): TGTGCCAGCAGTGTTAATGGGCAGCTCACAGATACGCAGTATTTT. The encoded protein is CASSVNGQLTDTQYF.

The CDR3 nucleotides read TGTGCCACCAGCCCCCGACAGGGTGCATCCTACGAGCAGTACTTC. It encodes CATSPRQGASYEQYF. The chain links TRBV15 to TRBJ2-7; 7 nucleotides align to TRBD1. V lost 5 bases and J lost 1; bases outside the gene matches: 8. This CDR3 contains 15 residues. Germline V lookup: CDR1 LNHNV, CDR2 YYDKDF (reference sequence).

This clone was picked up one time. The chain combines TRBV20-1 with TRBJ2-7; maybe TRBD1 (6 bases). The V gene's germline CDR1 is DFQATT and CDR2 SNEGSKA (reference sequence). Trimming took 0 bases from V and 6 from J, leaving 6 bases between them. This CDR3 is built from 11 residues. CDR3 nucleotides: TGCAGTGCTAGAGACAGGGGCGAGCAGTACTTC. Its protein product is CSARDRGEQYF.

The V call is TRBV6-5, the J call TRBJ2-4; weak D call: TRBD1 (6 bases). Germline CDR1 reads MNHEY; CDR2 reads SVGAGI. The CDR3 sequence is 14 residues long. With 6 bases removed from V and 9 bases from J, the gap between germline ends came to 18 bases. The CDR3 DNA reads TGTGCCAGCAGCGCGCGACAGGACCGGACCATTCAGTACTTC. This gives the protein CASSARQDRTIQYF.

The chain employs TRBV5-8 and TRBJ1-3, with D perhaps TRBD1 (6 bases). CDR1 and CDR2 from the germline V gene are SGHTS and YDEGEE. V gave up 2 bases and J gave up 0 bases, with 12 bases separating them. The CDR3 has 16 amino acids. The CDR3 here is CASSFGTSVSGNTIYF. Written as DNA, the CDR3 is TGTGCCAGCAGCTTCGGGACATCCGTCTCTGGAAACACCATATATTTT.

This rearrangement joins TRBV6-5 to TRBJ1-5, with D unresolved. V was clipped by 10 bases and J by 1 base, with 14 bases between them. The CDR3 covers 14 residues. Germline V gene data show CDR1 as MNHEY and CDR2 as SVGAGI. The CDR3 here is CATALEGSNQPQHF. CDR3 nucleotides: TGTGCCACCGCCTTGGAGGGCAGCAATCAGCCCCAGCATTTT.

The rearrangement uses TRBV14 and TRBJ2-1; TRBD2 is a possible D gene (5 bases). Germline lookup yields CDR1 SGHDN and CDR2 FVKESK. This CDR3 contains 15 residues. The CDR3 protein is CAKGPLATVYNEQFF. CDR3 nucleotide sequence: TGTGCTAAGGGTCCTCTAGCTACCGTCTACAATGAGCAGTTCTTC.

The V call is TRBV7-9, the J call TRBJ2-2, with 8 nucleotides matching TRBD1. There are 15 residues in the CDR3. The V and J ends lost 11 bases and 1 base, in that order; junction bases with no gene match: 9. CDR1 is SEHNR, CDR2 FQNEAQ, per germline (reference sequence). CDR3 sequence (DNA): TGTGCCTCACGAGTTGGGACAGGGAACACCGGGGAGCTGTTTTTT. Translation gives CASRVGTGNTGELFF.

The count of this clone is one. J is TRBJ2-7 and V is TRBV28, with 7 nucleotides matching TRBD1. Germline V gene sequence: CDR1 MDHEN, CDR2 SYDVKM. V trimming: 7 bases; J trimming: 3 bases; junction bases outside the gene matches: 6. CDR3 length equals 13 residues. The CDR3 sequence is CASNMGQRYEQYF. The CDR3 region has the DNA TGTGCCAGCAATATGGGACAGCGCTACGAGCAGTACTTC. Combining the CDR3 with reference TRBV28 and TRBJ2-7 gives the whole variable domain DVKVTQSSRYLVKRTGEKVFLECVQDMDHENMFWYRQDPGLGLRLIYFSYDVKMKEKGDIPEGYSVSREKKERFSLILESASTNQTSMYLCASNMGQRYEQYFGPGTRLTVT.

This clone was detected only a few times. The chain uses TRBV5-1 and TRBJ1-6; D is perhaps TRBD1 (6 bases). The V gene's germline CDR1 is SGHRS and CDR2 YFSETQ. The germline V and J ends were trimmed by 3 bases and 7 bases, with 14 bases remaining between them. This CDR3 spans 15 amino acids. This CDR3 is CASSSRGGRNSPLHF. CDR3 in DNA: TGCGCCAGCAGCTCAAGAGGGGGACGGAATTCACCCCTCCACTTT.

The chain uses TRBV13 and TRBJ2-5; 7 positions match TRBD2. There are 14 residues in the CDR3. The germline V gene encodes CDR1 PRHDT and CDR2 FYEKMQ (reference sequence). V was pared by 5 bases and J by 3 bases, with 6 bases of the junction left unmatched. The CDR3 here is CASSPSAGEETQYF. The CDR3, as DNA: TGTGCCAGCAGCCCCTCGGCGGGAGAAGAGACCCAGTACTTC.

The chain joins TRBV12-3 or TRBV12-4 to TRBJ2-5; 9 nucleotides match TRBD2. The V gene end was trimmed by 8 bases and the J gene end by 7 bases; junction bases not matched to a gene: 8. The CDR3 is made up of 13 amino acids. CDR3 coding DNA: TGTGCCAGCGGGCTAGCGGGGCACGGGACCCAGTACTTC. This encodes CASGLAGHGTQYF.

This clone was detected only once. This chain connects TRBV14 to TRBJ2-1; 7 nucleotides align to TRBD1. J lost 7 bases, V lost 2 bases, and 11 bases had no gene match. From germline, CDR1 is SGHDN and CDR2 FVKESK. The CDR3 has 16 residues. In nucleotides, the CDR3 is TGTGCCAGCAGCCAACGCCGGACAGGTATTGGAAATGAGCAGTTCTTC. Translation gives CASSQRRTGIGNEQFF.

The chain carries TRBV19 and TRBJ2-3; D is uncertain. Germline CDR1 LNHDA, CDR2 SQIVND (reference sequence). This CDR3 spans 15 amino acids. Trimming removed 0 bases from V and 1 base from J, with 8 bases in between. The CDR3 DNA sequence: TGTGCCAGTAGTATAGATATCCCAGGCACAGATACGCAGTATTTT. This translates into CASSIDIPGTDTQYF.

The chain recombines TRBV10-3 with TRBJ2-7, with TRBD1 matching 11 bases. This CDR3 spans 12 amino acids. The germline V gene encodes CDR1 ENHRY and CDR2 SYGVKD. Trimming at V came to 9 bases and at J to 6 bases, leaving 4 bases not matched to a gene. CDR3 sequence reads: CAMRTGGGEQYF. The DNA for the CDR3 is TGTGCCATGCGGACAGGGGGCGGCGAGCAGTACTTC.

This chain links TRBV7-8 with TRBJ2-1, with D unclear. This CDR3 region has 15 residues. CDR1 and CDR2 from the germline V gene are SGHVS and FQNEAQ. The germline V and J ends were trimmed by 1 base and 8 bases, with 15 bases remaining between them. In nucleotides, the CDR3 is TGTGCCAGCAGCTTAGGTCCCGGGTCTGTGTATGAGCAGTTCTTC. The encoded protein is CASSLGPGSVYEQFF.

This clone was detected a few times. V and J are TRBV28 and TRBJ1-1; D remains unclear. CDR3 size: 12 residues. V lost 6 bases, J lost 6 bases, and 11 bases lay in between. The germline CDR1 and CDR2 sequences are MDHEN and SYDVKM. The CDR3 nucleotides read TGTGCCAGCAGGGCCGGGAGTTCTGAAGCTTTCTTT. Translation gives CASRAGSSEAFF.

The CDR3 DNA reads as TGTGCCAGCACCCTAAGGGCCAGCGGGAGGGGAGATACGCAGTATTTT. Translated, it gives CASTLRASGRGDTQYF. The chain links TRBV27 to TRBJ2-3; 10 bases are a match to TRBD2. Germline trimming cut 7 bases from V and 5 bases from J; bases unmatched to any gene: 12. Per the germline V gene, CDR1 is MNHEY and CDR2 is SMNVEV (reference sequence). This CDR3 region has 16 residues.

Only one count was recorded for this clone. The chain combines TRBV5-6 with TRBJ2-7; D remains ambiguous. The germline gives CDR1 SGHDT, CDR2 YYEEEE. Trimming shortened V by 4 bases and J by 3 bases, and 5 bases separated the two germline ends. The CDR3 is made up of 11 amino acids. The CDR3 sequence is CASSASYEQYF. CDR3 nucleotides: TGTGCCAGCAGCGCTAGCTACGAGCAGTACTTC. The entire variable domain, with the rest obtained from reference TRBV5-6 and TRBJ2-7, is as follows: DAGVTQSPTHLIKTRGQQVTLRCSPKSGHDTVSWYQQALGQGPQFIFQYYEEEERQRGNFPDRFSGHQFPNYSSELNVNALLLGDSALYLCASSASYEQYFGPGTRLTVT.

This clone was picked up one time. The chain joins TRBV5-1 to TRBJ1-1, with 9 nucleotides matching TRBD1. Looked up from germline, CDR1 is SGHRS and CDR2 is YFSETQ. The CDR3 loop spans 16 amino acids. J was trimmed by 2 bases and V by 0 bases; bases with no gene match: 5. The DNA for the CDR3 is TGCGCCAGCAGCTTGGGGGACAGGGTCCGAAACACTGAAGCTTTCTTT. It is translated as CASSLGDRVRNTEAFF.

J is TRBJ2-7 and V is TRBV18, with 7 bases identical to TRBD2. This CDR3 region has 15 residues. Germline CDR1 KGHSH, CDR2 LQKENI. V shed 0 bases, J shed 0 bases, and the junction held 2 bases outside the gene matches. The chain's CDR3 is CASSPPSGFSYEQYF. The CDR3 coding sequence is TGTGCCAGCTCACCACCTAGCGGGTTCTCCTACGAGCAGTACTTC. Together with reference TRBV18 and TRBJ2-7, the CDR3 gives the full variable domain: NAGVMQNPRHLVRRRGQEARLRCSPMKGHSHVYWYRQLPEEGLKFMVYLQKENIIDESGMPKERFSAEFPKEGPSILRIQQVVRGDSAAYFCASSPPSGFSYEQYFGPGTRLTVT.

This chain connects TRBV2 to TRBJ1-2; D ambiguous. V was shortened by 2 bases and J by 8 bases, with 12 bases between the two germline ends. CDR1 is SNHLY and CDR2 is FYNNEI in the germline V gene. The CDR3 sequence is 13 residues long. CDR3 coding DNA: TGTGCCAGCAGTGAACGGAGTCGATCGGGCTACACCTTC. Its protein product is CASSERSRSGYTF.

This clone came up a few times. This chain uses TRBV6-6 with TRBJ1-1; 10 nucleotides match TRBD1. V was pared by 6 bases and J by 0 bases, with 7 bases of the junction left unmatched. The CDR3 loop spans 16 amino acids. Germline-derived CDR1 and CDR2 are MNHNY and SVGAGI (reference sequence). CDR3: CASRPGQGVMNTEAFF. In DNA form, the CDR3 reads TGTGCCAGCAGACCAGGACAGGGGGTCATGAACACTGAAGCTTTCTTT.

This chain links TRBV9 with TRBJ1-3; a possible D gene is TRBD1 (6 bases). V lost 0 bases to trimming and J lost 0 bases, with 10 bases between them. This CDR3 comprises 16 residues. From germline, CDR1 is SGDLS and CDR2 YYNGEE. CDR3 region: CASSVARQVSGNTIYF. The CDR3 DNA follows: TGTGCCAGCAGCGTAGCTCGACAGGTCTCTGGAAACACCATATATTTT.

The V call is TRBV7-2, the J call TRBJ1-1; 9 nucleotides line up with TRBD1. The junction had 10 bases not matched to a gene; V was cut back by 2 bases and J by 0 bases. The CDR3 sequence is 18 residues long. Germline CDR1 SGHTA, CDR2 FQGNSA. This chain's CDR3 is CASSLRGTGSGVNTEAFF. The CDR3 DNA sequence: TGTGCCAGCAGCTTAAGGGGGACAGGGAGTGGGGTGAACACTGAAGCTTTCTTT.

The chain is built from TRBV28 and TRBJ2-1, with 10 bases that match TRBD2. V gave up 5 bases and J gave up 6 bases; unmatched junction bases: 7. Germline CDR1 and CDR2: MDHEN and SYDVKM. The length of the CDR3 is 15 residues. The CDR3 spells CASSASGSLGNEQFF. CDR3 DNA: TGTGCCAGCAGTGCTAGCGGGAGTTTGGGCAATGAGCAGTTCTTC.

This chain links TRBV5-6 with TRBJ1-3; 8 bases are shared with TRBD1. J was trimmed by 0 bases and V by 3 bases; bases with no gene match: 8. Germline CDR1 is SGHDT and CDR2 is YYEEEE. The CDR3 runs to 17 residues. The CDR3 is CASSWTGSPHSGNTIYF. CDR3 nucleotides: TGTGCCAGCAGCTGGACAGGGAGCCCTCACTCTGGAAACACCATATATTTT. Drawing the rest from reference TRBV5-6 and TRBJ1-3, the complete variable domain is DAGVTQSPTHLIKTRGQQVTLRCSPKSGHDTVSWYQQALGQGPQFIFQYYEEEERQRGNFPDRFSGHQFPNYSSELNVNALLLGDSALYLCASSWTGSPHSGNTIYFGEGSWLTVV.

The chain carries TRBV28 and TRBJ2-7; D is perhaps TRBD2 (6 bases). The germline V gene has CDR1 MDHEN and CDR2 SYDVKM. The CDR3 is 12 amino acids. V lost 6 bases and J 5 bases, leaving 11 bases between the germline ends. DNA for the CDR3: TGTGCCAGCAGCCTGGGGGGTAACGAGCAGTACTTC. The encoded protein is CASSLGGNEQYF. The complete variable domain, with remaining parts taken from reference TRBV28 and TRBJ2-7, reads DVKVTQSSRYLVKRTGEKVFLECVQDMDHENMFWYRQDPGLGLRLIYFSYDVKMKEKGDIPEGYSVSREKKERFSLILESASTNQTSMYLCASSLGGNEQYFGPGTRLTVT.

This rearrangement joins TRBV6-1 to TRBJ2-7; 13 bases are a match to TRBD2. V lost 3 bases to trimming and J lost 3 bases; unmatched junction nucleotides: 5. CDR3 size: 16 residues. Germline CDR1 reads MNHNS; CDR2 reads SASEGT. Written as DNA, the CDR3 is TGTGCCAGCAGTGACCGACTAGCGGGAGGTGTCTACGAGCAGTACTTC. Translating it yields CASSDRLAGGVYEQYF.